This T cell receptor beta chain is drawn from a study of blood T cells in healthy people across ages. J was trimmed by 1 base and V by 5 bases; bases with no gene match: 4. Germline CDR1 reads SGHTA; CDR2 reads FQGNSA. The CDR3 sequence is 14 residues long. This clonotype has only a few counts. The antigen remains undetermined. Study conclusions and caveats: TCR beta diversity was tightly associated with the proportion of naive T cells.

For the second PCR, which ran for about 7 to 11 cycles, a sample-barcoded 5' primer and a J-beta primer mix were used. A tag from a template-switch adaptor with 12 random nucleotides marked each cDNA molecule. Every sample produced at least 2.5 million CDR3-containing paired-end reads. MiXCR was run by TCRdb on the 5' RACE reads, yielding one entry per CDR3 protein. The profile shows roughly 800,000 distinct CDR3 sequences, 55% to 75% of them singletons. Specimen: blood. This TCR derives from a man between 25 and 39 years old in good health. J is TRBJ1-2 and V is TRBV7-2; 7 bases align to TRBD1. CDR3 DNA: TGTGCCAGCAGCCGCGGGACAGTTAACTATGGCTACACCTTC. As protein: CASSRGTVNYGYTF.